This T cell receptor beta chain emerged from a study of graft-versus-host responses after intestinal transplantation. The CDR3 covers 15 residues. CDR1 is LGHNA, CDR2 YSLEER, per germline. V lost 4 bases and J 0 bases, leaving 13 bases between the germline ends. Repertoires were generated with immunoSEQ multiplex PCR, while TCRdb's copy carries only in-frame clones and drops some. The sample carries under 30,000 clones, roughly nine tenths recorded once. This specimen was PBMCs, taken just over 38 days after intestinal transplant. This receptor was identified in a human patient who received an intestinal transplant, so some T cells may come from the graft donor. The V gene is TRBV4-3, the J gene TRBJ2-7, with a weak D call TRBD2 (6 bases). The CDR3, as DNA: TGCGCCAGCAGCCGAAGACTAGGCCACTCCTACGAGCAGTACTTC. Translating it yields CASSRRLGHSYEQYF.